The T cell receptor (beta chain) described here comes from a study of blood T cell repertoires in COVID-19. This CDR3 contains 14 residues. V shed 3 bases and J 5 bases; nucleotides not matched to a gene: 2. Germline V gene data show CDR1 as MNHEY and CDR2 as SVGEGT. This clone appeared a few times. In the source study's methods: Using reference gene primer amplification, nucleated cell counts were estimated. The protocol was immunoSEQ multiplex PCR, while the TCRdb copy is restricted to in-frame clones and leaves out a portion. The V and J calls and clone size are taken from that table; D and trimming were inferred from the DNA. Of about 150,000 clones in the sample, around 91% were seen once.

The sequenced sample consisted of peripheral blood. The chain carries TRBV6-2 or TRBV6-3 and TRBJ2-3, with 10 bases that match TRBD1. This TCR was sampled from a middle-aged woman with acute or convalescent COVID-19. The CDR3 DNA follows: TGTGCCAGCAGTTATGACAGGGGGCTAGATACGCAGTATTTT. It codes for CASSYDRGLDTQYF.